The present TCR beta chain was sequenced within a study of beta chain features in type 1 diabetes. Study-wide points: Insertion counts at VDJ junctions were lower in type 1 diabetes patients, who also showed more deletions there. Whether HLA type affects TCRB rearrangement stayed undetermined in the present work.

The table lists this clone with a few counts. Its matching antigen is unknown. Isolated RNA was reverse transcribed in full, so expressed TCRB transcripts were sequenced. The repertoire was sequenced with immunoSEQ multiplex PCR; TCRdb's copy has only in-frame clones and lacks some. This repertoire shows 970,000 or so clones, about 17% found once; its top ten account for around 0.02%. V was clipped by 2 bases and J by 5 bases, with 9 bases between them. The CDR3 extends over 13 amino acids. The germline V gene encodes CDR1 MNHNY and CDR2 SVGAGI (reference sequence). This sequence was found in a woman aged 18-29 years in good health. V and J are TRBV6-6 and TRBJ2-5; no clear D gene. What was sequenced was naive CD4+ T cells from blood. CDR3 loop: CASSYTSYETQYF. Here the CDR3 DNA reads TGTGCCAGCAGTTACACGAGCTACGAGACCCAGTACTTC.